Each of the 10 T cell receptor beta chains below was sequenced from the same sample in a study of T cells after yellow fever vaccination. TCRdb re-called the 5' RACE reads through MiXCR, storing one row per CDR3 protein. The table lists some 320,000 distinct CDR3 sequences, about 4.5% of them singletons. This material consisted of PBMCs, taken 15 days after the yellow fever booster vaccination. The receptors were sampled from a man aged 18 to 29 who received the YFV17D yellow fever vaccine.

This clonotype occurred many times. The CDR3 region is CASSPLGAAPNQPQHF. The CDR3, as DNA: TGTGCCAGCAGCCCCCTCGGGGCCGCCCCTAATCAGCCCCAGCATTTT. The V call is TRBV7-6, the J call TRBJ1-5, with D possibly being TRBD1 (5 bases). The CDR3 totals 16 residues. Trimming removed 5 bases at V and 4 bases at J, with 18 bases between. Germline V gene data show CDR1 as SGHVS and CDR2 as FNYEAQ.

This clonotype has ten or more counts. This chain links TRBV4-3 with TRBJ1-3; possibly TRBD1 for D (6 bases). The germline CDR1 and CDR2 sequences are LGHNA and YSLEER. Trimming pared 4 bases from V and 4 bases from J, leaving 17 bases between. There are 16 residues in the CDR3. CDR3 coding DNA: TGCGCCAGCAGCCCTGATCCCAGGGGAACAGGAAACACCATATATTTT. Its translation is CASSPDPRGTGNTIYF.

V and J are TRBV28 and TRBJ2-6, with D possibly called TRBD1 or TRBD2 (5 bases each). With 4 bases removed from V and 9 bases from J, the gap between germline ends came to 10 bases. The germline V gene has CDR1 MDHEN and CDR2 SYDVKM. This CDR3 is built from 13 residues. CDR3 sequence reads: CASSWGSINVLTF. CDR3 DNA sequence: TGTGCCAGCAGTTGGGGGTCTATCAACGTCCTGACTTTC.

V usage is TRBV27 and J usage is TRBJ1-3; 7 bases line up with TRBD1. Germline trimming cut 6 bases from V and 14 bases from J; bases unmatched to any gene: 10. Germline V CDR1 and CDR2: MNHEY, SMNVEV (reference sequence). CDR3 length: 12 amino acids. Written as DNA, the CDR3 is TGTGCCAGCAGCCGATGGGGACAGCAAGTATATTTT. This codes for CASSRWGQQVYF.

This clonotype was found many times. The chain employs TRBV7-6 and TRBJ1-2, with D possibly matching TRBD1 (6 bases). V was shortened by 5 bases and J by 3 bases, with 13 bases between the two germline ends. Looked up from germline, CDR1 is SGHVS and CDR2 is FNYEAQ. The CDR3 runs to 14 residues. This chain's CDR3 is CASSPRAGDYGYTF. As DNA, the CDR3 is TGTGCCAGCAGCCCTAGGGCAGGGGACTATGGCTACACCTTC.

Note on this clonotype: Sequence at one end of the junction differs from germline and may be a read error. The chain uses TRBV5-6 and TRBJ2-3; 10 nucleotides agree with TRBD2. The CDR3 loop spans 15 amino acids. Germline V gene lookup returns CDR1 SGHDT and CDR2 YYEEEE. CDR3 loop: CASSFGLAGADTQYF. DNA for the CDR3: TGTGCCAGTAGCTTTGGGCTAGCGGGGGCAGATACGCAGTATTTT.

This clonotype came up many times. In DNA, the CDR3 is TGTGCCATCGGGGGGGACGAGCAGTACTTC. Protein: CAIGGDEQYF. The chain uses TRBV10-3 and TRBJ2-7, with 7 bases identical to TRBD2. J lost 5 bases, V lost 8 bases, and 0 bases had no gene match. This CDR3 has 10 amino acids. The germline V gene encodes CDR1 ENHRY and CDR2 SYGVKD.

The table lists this clonotype with many counts. The chain couples TRBV24-1 to TRBJ1-2; possible D gene TRBD1, 5 bases. V dropped 5 bases and J dropped 8 bases, with 17 bases sitting between them. From germline, CDR1 is KGHDR and CDR2 SFDVKD. This CDR3 region has 14 residues. The CDR3 loop reads CATSATGTPAGYTF. The CDR3 DNA reads as TGTGCCACCAGTGCCACCGGGACTCCCGCGGGCTACACCTTC.

This clonotype was observed a handful of times. The chain joins TRBV6-5 to TRBJ2-1, with D perhaps matching TRBD1 (5 bases). V was shortened by 5 bases and J by 4 bases, with 9 bases between the two germline ends. The CDR3 is 13 amino acids. CDR1 and CDR2 from the germline V gene are MNHEY and SVGAGI. DNA of the CDR3: TGTGCCAGCAGTCGCGACAGATACAATGAGCAGTTCTTC. Translation gives CASSRDRYNEQFF.

A few counts support this clonotype. The chain employs TRBV7-2 and TRBJ1-3; D is uncertain. Germline V gene data show CDR1 as SGHTA and CDR2 as FQGNSA. Trimming removed 5 bases at V and 0 bases at J, with 14 bases between. The CDR3 contains 16 residues. The CDR3 reads CASSRSTASSGNTIYF. For the CDR3, the DNA is TGTGCCAGCAGCCGATCAACAGCGAGCTCTGGAAACACCATATATTTT.